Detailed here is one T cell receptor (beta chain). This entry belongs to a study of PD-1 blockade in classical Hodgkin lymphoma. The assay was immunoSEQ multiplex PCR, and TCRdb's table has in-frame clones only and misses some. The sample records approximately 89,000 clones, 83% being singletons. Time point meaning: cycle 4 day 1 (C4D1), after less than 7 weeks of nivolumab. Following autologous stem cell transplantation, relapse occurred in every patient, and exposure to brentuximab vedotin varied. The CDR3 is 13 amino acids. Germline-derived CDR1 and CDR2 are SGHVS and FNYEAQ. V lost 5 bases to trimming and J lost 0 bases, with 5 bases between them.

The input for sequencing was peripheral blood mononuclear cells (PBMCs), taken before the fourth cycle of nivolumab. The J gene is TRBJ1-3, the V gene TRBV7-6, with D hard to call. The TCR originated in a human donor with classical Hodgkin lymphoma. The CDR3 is CASSRNSGNTIYF. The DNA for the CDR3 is TGTGCCAGCAGCCGGAACTCTGGAAACACCATATATTTT.